A single T cell receptor (beta chain) is shown here with its context. Combined were second doses at about 4 or about 12 weeks. This record comes from a study of T cell responses to AZD1222 COVID-19 vaccine. Germline V gene sequence: CDR1 MNHEY, CDR2 SMNVEV (reference sequence). V was pared by 5 bases and J by 0 bases, with 11 bases of the junction left unmatched. This CDR3 is built from 17 residues. Only in-frame clones appear in the TCRdb table, and some are missing; sequencing was by immunoSEQ multiplex PCR. Found here are about 180,000 clones, about 90% of them singletons; the top ten hold roughly 2%.

The receptor was isolated from an adult who received the AZD1222 COVID-19 vaccine. The material sequenced was peripheral blood, taken 28 days after the second AZD1222 dose. The genes are TRBV27 and TRBJ1-1; TRBD1 agrees at 8 bases. The chain's CDR3 is CASSRDRRPSMNTEAFF. The DNA of the CDR3 is TGTGCCAGCAGTCGGGACAGGAGACCCTCGATGAACACTGAAGCTTTCTTT.